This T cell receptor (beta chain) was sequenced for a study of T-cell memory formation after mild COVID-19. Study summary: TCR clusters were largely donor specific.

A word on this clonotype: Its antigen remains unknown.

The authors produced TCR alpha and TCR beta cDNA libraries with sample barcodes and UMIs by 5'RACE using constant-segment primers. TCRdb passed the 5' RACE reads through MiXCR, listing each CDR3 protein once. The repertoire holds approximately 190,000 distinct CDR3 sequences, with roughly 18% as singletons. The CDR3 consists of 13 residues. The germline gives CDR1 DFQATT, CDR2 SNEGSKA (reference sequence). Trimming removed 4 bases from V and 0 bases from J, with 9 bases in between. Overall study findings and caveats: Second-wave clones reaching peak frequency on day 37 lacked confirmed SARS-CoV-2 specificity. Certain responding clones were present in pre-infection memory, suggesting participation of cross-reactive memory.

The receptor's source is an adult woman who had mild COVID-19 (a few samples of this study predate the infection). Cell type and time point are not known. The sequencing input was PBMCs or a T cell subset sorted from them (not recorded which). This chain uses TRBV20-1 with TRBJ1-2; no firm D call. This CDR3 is CSATKGANYGYTF. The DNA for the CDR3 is TGCAGTGCTACCAAAGGAGCTAACTATGGCTACACCTTC.